Listed below are T cell receptor beta chains from one sample, sequenced in a study of Ad26.COV2.S vaccination and SARS-CoV-2 variants. The data were produced by immunoSEQ multiplex PCR, yet TCRdb's version contains in-frame clones alone and is incomplete. The sample includes around 420,000 clones, approximately 88% of them seen just once. The sample was peripheral blood, taken in a trial of Ad26.COV2.S vaccine versus placebo. These receptors all stem from a person aged 18-65 years who received the Ad26.COV2.S COVID-19 vaccine or a placebo. The CDR3 runs from the conserved cysteine through the conserved F or W. A D gene is named only where the DNA matches it firmly. The size field is filled for only some rows; it gives once, few, many or a size class.

D gene,V gene,J gene,CDR3 length,clone size,CDR3 DNA,CDR3 protein
TRBD1,TRBV29-1,TRBJ2-5,14,.,TGCAGCGTTGGGACAGGGGATTCACAAGAGACCCAGTACTTC,CSVGTGDSQETQYF
.,TRBV6-5,TRBJ2-2,15,.,TGTGCCAGCAGTTACTCTTACCAGGGGACGGGGGAGCTGTTTTTT,CASSYSYQGTGELFF
.,TRBV29-1,TRBJ1-2,12,.,TGCAGCGTTCGCAAGGCCGCCTATGGCTACACCTTC,CSVRKAAYGYTF
.,TRBV28,TRBJ1-5,14,.,TGTGCCAGCAGTTCCGGGACCCTTTTAGGTCCCCAGCATTTT,CASSSGTLLGPQHF
TRBD2,TRBV9,TRBJ2-1,15,.,TGTGCCAGCAGCGTAATAGGACTAGCGGACAATGAGCAGTTCTTC,CASSVIGLADNEQFF
.,TRBV18,TRBJ2-3,15,.,TGTGCCAGCTCACCCCGGGAACAGAGCACAGATACGCAGTATTTT,CASSPREQSTDTQYF
.,TRBV19,TRBJ1-1,14,.,TGTGCCAGTAGTATAAGTAGGGGAAACACTGAAGCTTTCTTT,CASSISRGNTEAFF
TRBD2,TRBV19,TRBJ2-2,12,once,TGTGCCAGTGCGGGGGACACCGGGGAGCTGTTTTTT,CASAGDTGELFF
.,TRBV9,TRBJ1-6,13,.,TGTGCCAGCAGCGTAGAAGGGAAATCACCCCTCCACTTT,CASSVEGKSPLHF
.,TRBV9,TRBJ1-6,18,.,TGTGCCAGCAGCGCCCCCTATACGGAAGGGCTTCGTCATTCACCCCTCCACTTT,CASSAPYTEGLRHSPLHF
.,TRBV4-2,TRBJ2-7,13,.,TGTGCCAGCAGCCAAGATCTATCGGGGGAGCAGTACTTC,CASSQDLSGEQYF
.,TRBV7-2,TRBJ2-1,14,.,TGTGCCAGCAGCACCCCCGGGGGCTACAATGAGCAGTTCTTC,CASSTPGGYNEQFF
TRBD2,TRBV6-5,TRBJ2-2,16,.,TGTGCCAGCAGTTACGGGACTAGGACAGACACCGGGGAGCTGTTTTTT,CASSYGTRTDTGELFF
.,TRBV21-1,TRBJ1-2,18,.,TGTGCCCCGGATGAGGCTCGGGGGTTCAATGCTACCAACTATGGCTACACCTTC,CAPDEARGFNATNYGYTF
.,TRBV2,TRBJ2-7,14,.,TGTGCCAGTTCCCGGGACGTCCCCTCCTACGAGCAGTACTTC,CASSRDVPSYEQYF
TRBD2,TRBV4-1,TRBJ2-3,15,.,TGCGCCAGCAGCCGGACTAGCGGGGGGGCAGATACGCAGTATTTT,CASSRTSGGADTQYF
TRBD1,TRBV9,TRBJ1-2,14,.,TGTGCCAGCAGCGCGGGACAGCCGGGGTATGGCTACACCTTC,CASSAGQPGYGYTF
.,TRBV27,TRBJ1-2,15,.,TGTGCCAGCAGTTTATCAATGACAGGCAACTATGGCTACACCTTC,CASSLSMTGNYGYTF
TRBD1,TRBV7-2,TRBJ2-7,13,.,TGTGCCAGCAGCATGACAGGGGGCGACGAGCAGTACTTC,CASSMTGGDEQYF
TRBD2,TRBV10-3,TRBJ2-3,14,once,TGTGCCATCATGCTAGCGGGGAACACAGATACGCAGTATTTT,CAIMLAGNTDTQYF
.,TRBV21-1,TRBJ2-3,14,.,TGTGCCAGCCCGGACGGCGCTAGCACAGATACGCAGTATTTT,CASPDGASTDTQYF
TRBD1,TRBV7-8,TRBJ2-3,15,once,TGTGCCAGCAGCATCACCGGGACAGACACAGATACGCAGTATTTT,CASSITGTDTDTQYF
.,TRBV28,TRBJ1-6,17,.,TGTGCCAGCAGCTCCGAACTCAGACGCTCCTATAATTCACCCCTCCACTTT,CASSSELRRSYNSPLHF
TRBD1,TRBV19,TRBJ2-1,12,.,TGTGCCAGTAGTTTAACAGGGGGCGAGCAGTTCTTC,CASSLTGGEQFF
.,TRBV11-2,TRBJ1-5,13,.,TGTGCCAGCAGTTTTCGGGAGAATCAGCCCCAGCATTTT,CASSFRENQPQHF
.,TRBV23-1,TRBJ2-2,12,.,TGCGCCAGCAGACAGGCTACCGGGGAGCTGTTTTTT,CASRQATGELFF
.,TRBV9,TRBJ2-7,13,.,TGTGCCAGCAGCCAGGGACCTACAGGGGAGCAGTACTTC,CASSQGPTGEQYF
.,TRBV6-6,TRBJ2-7,15,.,TGTGCCAGCAGTTACGGGGGGGACAGAATCTACGAGCAGTACTTC,CASSYGGDRIYEQYF
TRBD1,TRBV28,TRBJ1-2,16,.,TGTGCCAGCAGTTTAAGTACAGGGGGAGCTAACTATGGCTACACCTTC,CASSLSTGGANYGYTF
.,TRBV6-1,TRBJ1-5,19,.,TGTGCCAGCAGTGGCGAATTATCTTCTGGAACCCCCGGGTATCAGCCCCAGCATTTT,CASSGELSSGTPGYQPQHF
TRBD2,TRBV7-2,TRBJ2-3,15,.,TGTGCCAGCAGTCCCTTAGGCGGGGGGACAGATACGCAGTATTTT,CASSPLGGGTDTQYF
.,TRBV2,TRBJ2-2,16,.,TGTGCCAGCAGTGAATCCCACAGGGCGAACACCGGGGAGCTGTTTTTT,CASSESHRANTGELFF
.,TRBV6-5,TRBJ2-2,13,.,TGTGCCAGCAGTTCCGGTCCAGCCGGGGAGCTGTTTTTT,CASSSGPAGELFF
.,TRBV29-1,TRBJ2-2,11,.,TGCAGCGTTGAATCAAGGGGGGAGCTGTTTTTT,CSVESRGELFF
.,TRBV30,TRBJ1-1,14,.,TGTGCCTGGAGTGTTGGAGGGGGGTTCACTGAAGCTTTCTTT,CAWSVGGGFTEAFF
TRBD1,TRBV6-2/TRBV6-3,TRBJ1-1,13,.,TGTGCCAGCAGCGGACAGGGAGACCTTGAAGCTTTCTTT,CASSGQGDLEAFF
.,TRBV4-3,TRBJ2-7,9,.,TGCGCCAGCAGCCCCGAGCAGTACTTC,CASSPEQYF
.,TRBV7-2,TRBJ2-2,14,.,TGTGCCAGCAGCTTAGTCCAGGGTTCCGGGGAGCTGTTTTTT,CASSLVQGSGELFF
.,TRBV5-1,TRBJ1-4,14,.,TGCGCCAGCAGCTTGGTCTTGGCTAATGAAAAACTGTTTTTT,CASSLVLANEKLFF
TRBD2,TRBV9,TRBJ2-1,16,.,TGTGCCAGCAGCGTAGTTAGCGGGGGTATCTACAATGAGCAGTTCTTC,CASSVVSGGIYNEQFF
.,TRBV10-3,TRBJ2-7,17,.,TGTGCCATCAGTGTATTTTCACAGGGAACTCTGGGATACGAGCAGTACTTC,CAISVFSQGTLGYEQYF
TRBD1,TRBV9,TRBJ2-4,17,.,TGTGCCAGCAGCGTAGGGGATAGCGGACAGGGGGGAAACATTCAGTACTTC,CASSVGDSGQGGNIQYF
TRBD1,TRBV5-1,TRBJ2-1,14,.,TGCGCCAGCTTCCGTCGGACAGGGACGAATGAGCAGTTCTTC,CASFRRTGTNEQFF
TRBD1,TRBV18,TRBJ2-5,15,.,TGTGCCAGCTCACCCTCCCGACAGGGAGTAGAGACCCAGTACTTC,CASSPSRQGVETQYF
.,TRBV28,TRBJ1-5,16,.,TGTGCCAGCAGTTTAAGAGTACAGTCCGGGAATCAGCCCCAGCATTTT,CASSLRVQSGNQPQHF
.,TRBV19,TRBJ1-1,12,.,TGTGCCAGTGAGTCTGGTGACACTGAAGCTTTCTTT,CASESGDTEAFF
.,TRBV11-2,TRBJ1-1,14,.,TGTGCCAGCAGCTTTTCTGGGTTAAACACTGAAGCTTTCTTT,CASSFSGLNTEAFF
.,TRBV7-2,TRBJ1-2,14,.,TGTGCCAGCAGCCAAAGGACGGAGAACTATGGCTACACCTTC,CASSQRTENYGYTF
.,TRBV5-4,TRBJ2-1,14,.,TGTGCCAGCAGCCCGGGACCGAAGGGCAATGAGCAGTTCTTC,CASSPGPKGNEQFF
.,TRBV4-1,TRBJ2-5,14,.,TGCGCCAGCAGCCAACCAGGCCGTGGGGAGACCCAGTACTTC,CASSQPGRGETQYF
.,TRBV5-1,TRBJ2-1,14,.,TGCGCCAGCAGCTTGTTAGGTATGGGAGATGAGCAGTTCTTC,CASSLLGMGDEQFF
.,TRBV5-4,TRBJ1-4,13,.,TGTGCCAGCAGCTCACAGGGAGTTGAAAAACTGTTTTTT,CASSSQGVEKLFF
.,TRBV18,TRBJ1-3,17,.,TGTGCCAGCTCACCCCTACAGTCGTCGGGCTCTGGAAACACCATATATTTT,CASSPLQSSGSGNTIYF
.,TRBV25-1,TRBJ2-2,13,.,TGTGCCAGCAGACAGGCTAGACTGGGGGAGCTGTTTTTT,CASRQARLGELFF
TRBD1,TRBV5-6,TRBJ2-7,13,.,TGTGCCAGCAGCAGACAGGGGACCTACGAGCAGTACTTC,CASSRQGTYEQYF
.,TRBV6-2/TRBV6-3,TRBJ1-2,14,.,TGTGCCAGCAGTTACTCGTACATAAACTATGGCTACACCTTC,CASSYSYINYGYTF
.,TRBV6-5,TRBJ1-2,16,.,TGTGCCAGCAGTTACTCCCTACAGCGGGGCAACTATGGCTACACCTTC,CASSYSLQRGNYGYTF
.,TRBV11-2,TRBJ2-1,16,.,TGTGCCAGCAGCTTAGATCTTATACAGGTTGGCAATGAGCAGTTCTTC,CASSLDLIQVGNEQFF
.,TRBV12-3/TRBV12-4,TRBJ2-7,13,.,TGTGCCAGCAGTTTCCGTCAATCCTACGAGCAGTACTTC,CASSFRQSYEQYF